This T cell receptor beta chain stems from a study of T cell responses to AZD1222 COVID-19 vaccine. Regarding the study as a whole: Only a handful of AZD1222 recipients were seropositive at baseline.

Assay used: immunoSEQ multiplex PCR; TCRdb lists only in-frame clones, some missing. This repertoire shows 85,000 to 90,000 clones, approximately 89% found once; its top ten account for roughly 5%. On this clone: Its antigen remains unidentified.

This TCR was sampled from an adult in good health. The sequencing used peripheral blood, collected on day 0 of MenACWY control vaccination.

CDR3 loop: CASSKVQGWPDRLDTGELFF. The CDR3 DNA reads TGTGCCAGCAGCAAAGTACAGGGTTGGCCCGACCGATTAGACACCGGGGAGCTGTTTTTT. The chain carries TRBV21-1 and TRBJ2-2; the table's D call TRBD1 went unverified against the DNA. TRBV21-1 represents a pseudogene. The CDR3 extends over 20 amino acids.